This T cell receptor (beta chain) was captured in a study of blood T cell repertoires in COVID-19. Study background: Collection of acute and convalescent COVID-19 samples took place in the United States, Italy and Spain.

Per the original methods: Cell counts per sample came from amplifying reference gene primers. TCRdb's copy holds only in-frame clones and misses some; the assay was immunoSEQ multiplex PCR. The V and J calls and the clone size are those of that table, but D and trimming were determined from the DNA. Here the sample spans around 300,000 clones, 70% to 90% being singletons. There are 13 residues in the CDR3. Trimming took 7 bases from V and 1 from J, leaving 10 bases between them. Germline lookup yields CDR1 MNHEY and CDR2 SVGAGI. The source of this sequence is a woman aged 30 to 39 with COVID-19, enrolled during active disease. The chain is built from TRBV6-5 and TRBJ1-1; no clear D gene. The sequencing input was peripheral blood. The CDR3 DNA is TGTGCCAGCAAACGAGGTGCGAACACTGAAGCTTTCTTT. Amino acid sequence: CASKRGANTEAFF.